Presented here are 4 T cell receptor beta chains from one specimen sequenced in a study of blood T cells in healthy people across ages. Sample-barcoded 5' priming and a J-beta primer mix drove a second PCR of 7 to 11 cycles. Via MiXCR, TCRdb re-called the 5' RACE reads, giving one row per CDR3 protein. The sample includes about 670,000 distinct CDR3 sequences, 40% to 45% seen only once; the top ten take approximately 31%. Sample: blood. These receptor sequences come from an elderly man in good health.

This clonotype came up a few times. V gene TRBV29-1 combines with J gene TRBJ2-4, with D maybe TRBD2 (5 bases). The end of the DNA fits TRBJ2-7 better, so the J call may be wrong. Germline V lookup: CDR1 SQVTM, CDR2 ANQGSEA. The CDR3 is 14 amino acids. DNA of the CDR3: TGCAGCGCCGGGATTGACCCGGGTTCAGGCGAGCAGTACTTC. Its protein is CSAGIDPGSGEQYF.

This clonotype was counted between two and nine times. V usage is TRBV21-1 and J usage is TRBJ1-4; TRBD1, as called in the table, went unchecked against the DNA. TRBV21-1 is noted as a pseudogene. This CDR3 region has 15 residues. In DNA form, the CDR3 reads TGTGCCAGCAGCCGTCGACAGGTCGGATTTGAAAAACTGTTTTTT. It specifies CASSRRQVGFEKLFF.

Ten or more counts support this clonotype. The chain carries TRBV10-3 and TRBJ1-6; the D is unclear. Trimming left V 0 bases short and J 9 bases short, with 6 bases between. Germline V gene sequence: CDR1 ENHRY, CDR2 SYGVKD. This CDR3 comprises 13 residues. The CDR3 sequence is CAISESNSSPLHF. The CDR3 coding sequence is TGTGCCATCAGTGAGTCTAATAGTTCACCCCTCCACTTT.

Regarding this clonotype: Germline and junction disagree at one end, which may indicate a read error. The chain uses TRBV20-1 and TRBJ1-2; no clear D gene. CDR3 length: 12 residues. Germline V CDR1 and CDR2: DFQATT, SNEGSKA (reference sequence). The CDR3, as DNA: TGCAGGGCTAGCGTAGATAACTACGGCTACACCTTC. Amino acid sequence: CRASVDNYGYTF.